This is a list of T cell receptor beta chains from one sample in a study of blood T cells in healthy people across ages. TCRdb used MiXCR to reprocess the 5' RACE reads, holding one entry per CDR3 protein. Of about 780,000 distinct CDR3 sequences listed, around 62% are singletons. The specimen sequenced was blood. The receptors come from a man younger than 45 in good health. Each CDR3 is given with its conserved first and last residue. Each record gives: CDR3 protein, J gene, V gene.

CANSTDTQYF | TRBJ2-3 | TRBV21-1
CASSLVDNEQFF | TRBJ2-1 | TRBV7-2
CATATNEQFF | TRBJ2-1 | TRBV7-9
CATLSGADGANVLTF | TRBJ2-6 | TRBV6-1
CASFRGRGRTETQYF | TRBJ2-5 | TRBV25-1
CASSALADGDTGELFF | TRBJ2-2 | TRBV9
CASATRSQAGYGYTF | TRBJ1-2 | TRBV9
CASSLPGIHGYTF | TRBJ1-2 | TRBV13
CASSLGQTEQYF | NA | TRBV5-1
CASSLGGARGAAYEQYF | NA | TRBV13
CSANPPAGTGYTF | TRBJ1-2 | TRBV20-1
CASSFPLVGYEQYF | NA | TRBV6-2/TRBV6-3
CATSRGQYTDTQYF | TRBJ2-3 | TRBV15
CSVTRRLSSYEQYF | TRBJ2-7 | TRBV29-1
CATSRVGTRSYNEQFF | TRBJ2-1 | TRBV15
CSATSRTGTHSYNSPLHF | TRBJ1-6 | TRBV20-1
CATSRAAGYSYNEQFF | TRBJ2-1 | TRBV15
CASSRIPGQGRHEQYF | NA | TRBV6-2/TRBV6-3
CASSLDGQNYNEQFF | TRBJ2-1 | TRBV7-9
CASSPSRPPDTQYF | TRBJ2-3 | TRBV27